This TCR beta chain was recorded in a study of T-cell reconstitution after alpha-beta-depleted transplantation in children (dated by TCRdb to 2016 to 2018). For context, the study as a whole: Using TCR repertoire profiling, the study quantitatively followed how T-cell immune reconstitution unfolded in children after TCRalphabeta/CD19-depleted allogeneic hematopoietic cell transplantation. What the research found in general, with its limitations: About two months after transplant, the apparently early recovery of alphabetaT-cell counts reportedly depended on just several hundred clones that had expanded rapidly and came from non-depleted graft cells. In some patients, the high TCRbeta diversity seen at day 60 was put down to recipient T cells and intrathymic progenitors that had survived conditioning. Over subsequent months, a decline in hyperexpanded clone frequencies was noted, and after one year, T-cell counts and TCRbeta diversity were mostly ascribed to newly produced T cells.

The germline V gene supplies CDR1 SGDLS and CDR2 YYNGEE. Clipping removes 6 bases from V and 0 bases from J, with 10 as the unmatched junction base count. From its cysteine to its phenylalanine, the CDR3 spans 17 amino acids. The only DNA kept is the CDR3, 51 bases in frame from the first base. The library came from PCR. TCRdb shows the sequencer as Illumina HiSeq 2500. TCR library preparation used molecular barcoding, with unique molecular identifiers applied to normalize quantification of the TCRbeta repertoire. The public reads were run again by TCRdb, first through fastp at Q25 and then through MiXCR, and only productive beta chains were kept. Rows merge per CDR3 protein into single entries with the most common DNA and genes. The table for this sample lists about 260,000 distinct CDR3 sequences; roughly 8.2% of them were counted only once. The ten most abundant clones make up 6% to 7% of the sample.

The treatment or condition label for this specimen denotes: allogeneic hematopoietic cell transplantation with graft depleted of TCRalphabeta T cells and CD19 B cells. TCRalphabeta/CD19-depleted allogeneic hematopoietic cell grafts were given to the transplant recipients, all of whom were children. As for this clonotype: It has no known antigen specificity. No qualities accompany the bases; no much larger clone lies one base away.

The sequencing used PBMCs, mostly from graft donor cells, collected 180 days after TCRalphabeta/CD19-depleted stem cell transplant. The source is a male patient under 18 who had a stem cell transplant for acute lymphoblastic leukemia, so the T cells may come from the graft donor. The chain joins TRBV9 to TRBJ2-2; TRBD1 fits 8 bases in the junction. The CDR3 region has the sequence CASTGGRGPPNTGELFF. The DNA sequence reads TGTGCCAGCACAGGGGGCAGGGGGCCCCCGAACACCGGGGAGCTGTTTTTT. Joined to the reference TRBV9 and TRBJ2-2 proteins, this CDR3 gives the full variable domain: DSGVTQTPKHLITATGQRVTLRCSPRSGDLSVYWYQQSLDQGLQFLIQYYNGEERAKGNILERFSAQQFPDLHSELNLSSLELGDSALYFCASTGGRGPPNTGELFFGEGSRLTVL.